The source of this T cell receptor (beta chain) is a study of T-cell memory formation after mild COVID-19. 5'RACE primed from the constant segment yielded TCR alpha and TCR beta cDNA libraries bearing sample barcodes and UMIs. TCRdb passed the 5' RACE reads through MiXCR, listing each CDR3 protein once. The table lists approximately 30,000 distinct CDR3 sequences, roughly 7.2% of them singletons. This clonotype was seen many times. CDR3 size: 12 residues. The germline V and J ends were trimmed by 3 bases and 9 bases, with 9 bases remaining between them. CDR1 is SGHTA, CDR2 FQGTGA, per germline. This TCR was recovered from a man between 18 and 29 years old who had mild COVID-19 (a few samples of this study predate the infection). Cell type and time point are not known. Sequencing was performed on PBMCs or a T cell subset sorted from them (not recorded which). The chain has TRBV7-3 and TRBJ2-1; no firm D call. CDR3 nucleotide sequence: TGTGCCAGCAGCTTCGTACTGGGTGAGCAGTTCTTC. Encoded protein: CASSFVLGEQFF.